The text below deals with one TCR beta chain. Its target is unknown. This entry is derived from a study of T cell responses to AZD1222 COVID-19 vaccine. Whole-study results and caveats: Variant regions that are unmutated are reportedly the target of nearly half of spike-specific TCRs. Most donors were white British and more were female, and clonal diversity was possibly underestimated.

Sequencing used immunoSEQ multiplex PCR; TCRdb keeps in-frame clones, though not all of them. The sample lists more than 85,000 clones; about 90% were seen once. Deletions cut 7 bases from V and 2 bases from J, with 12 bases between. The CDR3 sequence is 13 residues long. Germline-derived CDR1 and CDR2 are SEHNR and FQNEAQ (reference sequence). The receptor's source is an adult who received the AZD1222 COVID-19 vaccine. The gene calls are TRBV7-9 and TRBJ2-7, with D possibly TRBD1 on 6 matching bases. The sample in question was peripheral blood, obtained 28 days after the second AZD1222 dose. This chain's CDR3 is CASTPGQTYEQYF. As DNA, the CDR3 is TGTGCCAGCACCCCGGGACAAACCTACGAGCAGTACTTC.